Listed here are 9 T cell receptor beta chains from one sample, sequenced in a study of OX40 agonist ivuxolimab in advanced cancers. Repertoires were generated with immunoSEQ multiplex PCR, while TCRdb's copy carries only in-frame clones and drops some. Here the sample spans over 75,000 clones, approximately 89% being singletons. Sequencing was performed on CD4+ or CD8+ T cells sorted from blood, taken in a trial of the OX40 agonist ivuxolimab. Receptors were obtained from an adult with an advanced solid tumor such as melanoma, head and neck, liver or kidney cancer.

This chain connects TRBV21-1 to TRBJ1-5. TRBV21-1 is a pseudogene. The CDR3 contains 15 residues. The CDR3 reads CASSPKGGVRQPQHF. CDR3 nucleotide sequence: TGTGCCAGCAGCCCTAAGGGGGGGGTACGTCAGCCCCAGCATTTT.

This clone was detected once. This rearrangement joins TRBV6-4 to TRBJ1-1; 8 bases are shared with TRBD1. Germline CDR1 is MRHNA and CDR2 is SNTAGT. The CDR3 spans 13 residues. The V segment lost 6 bases and the J segment 5 bases; nucleotides outside the gene matches: 5. In DNA form, the CDR3 reads TGTGCCAGCAGCGCACAGGGGGGGACTGAAGCTTTCTTT. Amino acid sequence: CASSAQGGTEAFF.

The chain joins TRBV4-1 to TRBJ1-5, with 7 bases fitting TRBD1. The junction had 9 bases not matched to a gene; V was cut back by 3 bases and J by 4 bases. CDR1 is MGHRA, CDR2 YSYEKL, per germline. The CDR3 loop spans 16 amino acids. CDR3 loop: CASSQRTGPTNQPQHF. CDR3 DNA sequence: TGCGCCAGCAGCCAGCGGACAGGTCCAACTAATCAGCCCCAGCATTTT.

This chain uses TRBV6-1 with TRBJ2-5, with 16 nucleotides matching TRBD2. Unmatched junction bases numbered 1, after V lost 4 bases and J lost 2 bases. The CDR3 sequence is 16 residues long. Germline V CDR1 and CDR2: MNHNS, SASEGT. CDR3 amino acids: CASSGGLAGGQETQYF. The CDR3 DNA is TGTGCCAGCAGTGGGGGACTAGCGGGAGGGCAAGAGACCCAGTACTTC.

The rearrangement joins TRBV28 to TRBJ1-1; possibly TRBD1 for D (5 bases). Trimming removed 5 bases from V and 7 bases from J, with 14 bases in between. The CDR3 contains 13 residues. CDR1 is MDHEN and CDR2 is SYDVKM in the germline V gene. CDR3 amino acids: CASSPPAGGEAFF. The CDR3 DNA reads as TGTGCCAGCAGTCCCCCCGCGGGGGGTGAAGCTTTCTTT. The whole variable domain, filled in from reference TRBV28 and TRBJ1-1, reads DVKVTQSSRYLVKRTGEKVFLECVQDMDHENMFWYRQDPGLGLRLIYFSYDVKMKEKGDIPEGYSVSREKKERFSLILESASTNQTSMYLCASSPPAGGEAFFGQGTRLTVV.

The rearrangement joins TRBV7-2 to TRBJ1-2; 10 bases match TRBD1. J gave up 4 bases and V 5 bases, and 13 bases lay outside the gene matches. The germline gives CDR1 SGHTA, CDR2 FQGNSA. The CDR3 is made up of 17 amino acids. CDR3: CASSRDRGRWDTYGYTF. For the CDR3, the DNA is TGTGCCAGCAGCAGGGACAGGGGCCGCTGGGACACCTATGGCTACACCTTC. Drawing the rest from reference TRBV7-2 and TRBJ1-2, the complete variable domain is GAGVSQSPSNKVTEKGKDVELRCDPISGHTALYWYRQSLGQGLEFLIYFQGNSAPDKSGLPSDRFSAERTGGSVSTLTIQRTQQEDSAVYLCASSRDRGRWDTYGYTFGSGTRLTVV.

V and J are TRBV7-8 and TRBJ2-7; perhaps TRBD2 as D (5 bases). The V end lost 1 base, the J end lost 5 bases, and 24 bases lay between the germline ends. CDR1 is SGHVS, CDR2 FQNEAQ, per germline. This CDR3 spans 18 amino acids. This CDR3 is CASSLDPVRIRGSHEQYV. In DNA, the CDR3 is TGTGCCAGCAGCTTAGATCCGGTTCGGATAAGAGGGAGCCACGAGCAGTACGTC.

The chain carries TRBV10-2 and TRBJ2-3; 10 bases are a match to TRBD2. The V gene's germline CDR1 is WSHSY and CDR2 SAAADI. V lost 2 bases to trimming and J lost 2 bases; unmatched junction nucleotides: 4. This CDR3 region has 16 residues. The CDR3 DNA is TGCGCCAGCAGTGAGCCTAGCGGGAGTTTCACAGATACGCAGTATTTT. This sequence encodes CASSEPSGSFTDTQYF.

This rearrangement joins TRBV6-5 to TRBJ2-3, with 8 bases matching TRBD1. Germline V CDR1 and CDR2: MNHEY, SVGAGI. The trim removed 2 bases at V and 4 bases at J, leaving 8 bases unmatched. The CDR3 runs to 16 residues. The CDR3: CASSYQAGTGSDTQYF. The CDR3 nucleotides read TGTGCCAGCAGTTACCAAGCCGGGACAGGCTCAGATACGCAGTATTTT.